This T cell receptor (beta chain) was profiled in a study of regulatory T cells in long-lasting Graves disease. Arm-PCR with iRepertoire HTBI primers amplified the CDR3 regions for these TCR beta libraries. TCRdb re-analysed the multiplex PCR reads in MiXCR, keeping a single row per CDR3 protein. The table records about 460,000 distinct CDR3 sequences, roughly 23% of them present only once. The time point: persistent/refractory GD, antithyroid drugs over 5 years with positive TRAb. RNA from PBMCs was the source of the TCR library. EDTA tubes held 8 to 10 milliliters of peripheral blood from each patient. The input for sequencing was peripheral blood mononuclear cells (PBMCs), taken when the disease was refractory, from a patient treated with antithyroid drugs. This receptor was identified in a female donor with Graves disease.

CDR3 region: CASTQFRGTIYEQYF. The CDR3 DNA reads TGTGCCAGCACTCAGTTCCGTGGGACTATCTACGAGCAGTACTTC. This chain connects TRBV27 to TRBJ2-7; 7 positions match TRBD2. This CDR3 has 15 amino acids. J gave up 3 bases and V 7 bases, and 12 bases lay outside the gene matches. Germline CDR1 MNHEY, CDR2 SMNVEV (reference sequence).